One sample yielded the 18 T cell receptor beta chains listed below, sequenced in a study of OX40 agonist ivuxolimab in advanced cancers. Data came from immunoSEQ multiplex PCR; TCRdb stores just in-frame clones and leaves some out. The sample holds almost 80,000 clones; around 87% are singletons and the top ten take 0.24%. This specimen consisted of CD4+ or CD8+ T cells sorted from blood, obtained in a trial of the OX40 agonist ivuxolimab. Receptors originate from an adult with an advanced solid tumor such as melanoma, head and neck, liver or kidney cancer.

The gene calls are TRBV11-2 and TRBJ1-1; 9 positions agree with TRBD1. J gave up 4 bases and V 5 bases, and 11 bases lay outside the gene matches. The CDR3 loop spans 16 amino acids. Germline V gene data show CDR1 as SGHAT and CDR2 as FQNNGV. The DNA of the CDR3 is TGTGCCAGCAGCACTATGACAGGGGGTGGTCGCACTGAAGCTTTCTTT. This codes for CASSTMTGGGRTEAFF.

This sequence joins TRBV27 and TRBJ1-5, with D uncertain. Germline V lookup: CDR1 MNHEY, CDR2 SMNVEV (reference sequence). The CDR3 runs 13 residues. The ends were cut back, 4 bases at V and 0 bases at J, with 4 bases in the middle. CDR3 region: CASSWSSNQPQHF. The DNA of the CDR3 is TGTGCCAGCAGTTGGAGTAGCAATCAGCCCCAGCATTTT.

The CDR3 DNA reads TGTGCCAGAAGCCATACAGGGGCCAGGGATTATAGCAATCAGCCCCAGCATTTT. Encoded protein: CARSHTGARDYSNQPQHF. The chain links TRBV5-3 to TRBJ1-5; 7 nucleotides match TRBD1. TRBV5-3 is flagged as an ORF with uncertain function. The CDR3 contains 18 residues. V dropped 4 bases and J dropped 0; count of bases not matched to a gene: 13.

The chain couples TRBV5-1 to TRBJ2-5; 7 bases match TRBD2. The trim removed 4 bases at V and 5 bases at J, leaving 8 bases unmatched. CDR1 is SGHRS, CDR2 YFSETQ, per germline. There are 14 residues in the CDR3. The CDR3, as DNA: TGCGCCAGCAGCCGCGGACTAGACGGGGAGACCCAGTACTTC. Its protein is CASSRGLDGETQYF.

Concerning this clone itself: The same CDR3 arises from other DNA sequences in this sample as well. V is TRBV6-4 and J is TRBJ1-5; D ambiguous. Per the germline V gene, CDR1 is MRHNA and CDR2 is SNTAGT. The ends were cut back, 6 bases at V and 2 bases at J, with 8 bases in the middle. The CDR3 runs 13 residues. The CDR3 DNA reads TGTGCCAGCAGCGAGGGAGGCAATCAGCCCCAGCATTTT. Translation gives CASSEGGNQPQHF.

The chain links TRBV18 to TRBJ2-7; 9 bases align to TRBD1. Germline values: CDR1 KGHSH, CDR2 LQKENI. This CDR3 is built from 14 residues. Trimming removed 3 bases from V and 3 bases from J; junction bases left unmatched: 3. CDR3 protein: CASSPGQGLYEQYF. In DNA form, the CDR3 reads TGTGCCAGCTCACCGGGACAGGGCCTCTACGAGCAGTACTTC.

The rearrangement joins TRBV5-5 to TRBJ2-5; 7 bases match TRBD2. The CDR3 loop spans 14 amino acids. V lost 1 base to trimming and J lost 2 bases; unmatched junction nucleotides: 2. Germline CDR1 SGHKS, CDR2 YYEKEE (reference sequence). CDR3 nucleotide sequence: TGTGCCAGCAGCTTGTGGGGGGGTCAAGAGACCCAGTACTTC. This sequence encodes CASSLWGGQETQYF.

V and J are TRBV19 and TRBJ2-7; possibly TRBD2 for D (5 bases). In germline, CDR1 is LNHDA, CDR2 SQIVND (reference sequence). V lost 10 bases, J lost 0 bases, and 13 bases lay in between. The CDR3 totals 13 residues. The DNA of the CDR3 is TGTGCCACCCACCCCCGGGGCTCCTACGAGCAGTACTTC. Protein product: CATHPRGSYEQYF.

The rearrangement joins TRBV5-1 to TRBJ2-2; D gene uncertain. CDR1 is SGHRS and CDR2 is YFSETQ in the germline V gene. The CDR3 runs 16 residues. V was shortened by 0 bases and J by 6 bases, with 15 bases between the two germline ends. DNA of the CDR3: TGCGCCAGCAGCTTGGTCATTGCTACATCCGCCGGGGAGCTGTTTTTT. Encoded protein: CASSLVIATSAGELFF.

This chain links TRBV11-2 with TRBJ2-5, with D possibly called TRBD1 or TRBD2 (7 bases each). CDR1 SGHAT and CDR2 FQNNGV come from the germline V gene. V was pared by 3 bases and J by 5 bases, with 13 bases between. CDR3 size: 14 residues. CDR3 in amino acids: CASSFGQGGETQYF. The CDR3 bases are TGTGCCAGCAGCTTTGGGCAGGGGGGGGAGACCCAGTACTTC.

J is TRBJ2-5 and V is TRBV2, with a tentative D call TRBD1 (6 bases). V lost 7 bases to trimming and J lost 2 bases, with 14 bases between them. This CDR3 has 14 amino acids. Germline V lookup: CDR1 SNHLY, CDR2 FYNNEI. The CDR3, as DNA: TGTGCCAGCACTCCCGGGACACATCAAGAGACCCAGTACTTC. It yields the protein CASTPGTHQETQYF. Full variable domain (missing parts from reference TRBV2 and TRBJ2-5): EPEVTQTPSHQVTQMGQEVILRCVPISNHLYFYWYRQILGQKVEFLVSFYNNEISEKSEIFDDQFSVERPDGSNFTLKIRSTKLEDSAMYFCASTPGTHQETQYFGPGTRLLVL.

The chain joins TRBV6-1 to TRBJ2-1, with D possibly matching TRBD1 (6 bases). In germline, CDR1 is MNHNS, CDR2 SASEGT. V was trimmed by 5 bases and J by 7 bases, leaving 12 bases between them. This CDR3 region has 13 residues. The CDR3 nucleotides read TGTGCCAGCAGTTGGACAGAGGGGAATGAGCAGTTCTTC. It is translated as CASSWTEGNEQFF.

The genes are TRBV19 and TRBJ1-2, with D possibly being TRBD1 (6 bases). Between the trimmed V and J ends, which lost 7 bases and 2 bases, there was a span of 17 bases. CDR1 and CDR2 (germline): LNHDA, SQIVND (reference sequence). This CDR3 contains 15 residues. The CDR3, as DNA: TGTGCCAGTAAGAGTAATCAGGGGAAGAACTATGGCTACACCTTC. Translation gives CASKSNQGKNYGYTF.

The chain links TRBV21-1 to TRBJ2-3. TRBV21-1 is described as a pseudogene. The CDR3 has 19 residues. The CDR3 reads CASSAKGTAQGGAADTQYF. The DNA of the CDR3 is TGTGCCAGCAGCGCTAAAGGGACGGCGCAAGGAGGAGCGGCAGATACGCAGTATTTT.

With regard to this clone: One end of the junction is discordant with germline, which a read error may explain. The sample has other DNA sequences that encode this CDR3 too. The chain carries TRBV7-3 and TRBJ1-1, with 7 bases matching TRBD1. CDR1 is SGHTA, CDR2 FQGTGA, per germline. The CDR3 totals 14 residues. The CDR3: CASSSGQDNTEAFF. For the CDR3, the DNA is TGTGCTAGCAGCTCCGGACAGGATAACACTGAAGCTTTCTTT.

The chain recombines TRBV19 with TRBJ2-1; D gene uncertain. The CDR3 has 15 amino acids. The V end lost 3 bases, the J end lost 10 bases, and 19 bases lay between the germline ends. Germline CDR1 LNHDA, CDR2 SQIVND (reference sequence). CDR3 sequence reads: CASSISFYETSEQFF. CDR3 in DNA: TGTGCCAGTAGTATTTCATTTTACGAGACAAGCGAGCAGTTCTTC.

The chain carries TRBV29-1 and TRBJ2-3, with 7 positions matching TRBD1. The V and J ends lost 1 base and 1 base, in that order; junction bases with no gene match: 8. This CDR3 spans 16 amino acids. Germline V gene sequence: CDR1 SQVTM, CDR2 ANQGSEA. DNA for the CDR3: TGCAGCGTTGAAGGGGTGACAGGGTTGGGCACAGATACGCAGTATTTT. This translates into CSVEGVTGLGTDTQYF.

V is TRBV5-5 and J is TRBJ2-7, with 8 bases lining up with TRBD1. V lost 0 bases to trimming and J lost 7 bases; unmatched junction nucleotides: 6. CDR3 length equals 14 residues. The V gene's germline CDR1 is SGHKS and CDR2 YYEKEE (reference sequence). The chain's CDR3 is CASSLGTGTREQYF. The CDR3 DNA is TGTGCCAGCAGCTTGGGGACAGGGACCAGGGAGCAGTACTTC.